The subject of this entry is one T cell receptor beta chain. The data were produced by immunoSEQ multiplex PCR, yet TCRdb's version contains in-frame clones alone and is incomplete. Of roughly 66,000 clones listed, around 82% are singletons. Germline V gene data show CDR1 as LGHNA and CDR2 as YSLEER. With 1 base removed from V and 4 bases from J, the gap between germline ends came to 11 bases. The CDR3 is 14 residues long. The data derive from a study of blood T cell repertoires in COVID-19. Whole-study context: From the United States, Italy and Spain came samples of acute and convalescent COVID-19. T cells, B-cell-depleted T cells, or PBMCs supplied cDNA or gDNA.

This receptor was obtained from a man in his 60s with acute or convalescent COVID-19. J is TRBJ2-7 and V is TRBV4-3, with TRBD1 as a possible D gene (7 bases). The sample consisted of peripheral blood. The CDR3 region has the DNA TGCGCCAGCAGCCAAGCCAGGGGGGAATACGAGCAGTACTTC. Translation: CASSQARGEYEQYF.